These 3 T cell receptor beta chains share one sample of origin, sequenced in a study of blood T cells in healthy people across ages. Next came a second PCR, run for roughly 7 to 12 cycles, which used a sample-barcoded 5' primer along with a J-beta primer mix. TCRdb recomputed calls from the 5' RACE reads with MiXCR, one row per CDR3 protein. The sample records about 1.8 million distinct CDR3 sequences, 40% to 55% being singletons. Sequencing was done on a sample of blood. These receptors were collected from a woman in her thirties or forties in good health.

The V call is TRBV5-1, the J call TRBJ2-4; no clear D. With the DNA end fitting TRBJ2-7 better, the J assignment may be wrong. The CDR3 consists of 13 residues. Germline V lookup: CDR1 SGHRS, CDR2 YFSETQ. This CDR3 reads CASSLGRVGEQYF. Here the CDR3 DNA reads TGCGCCAGCAGCTTGGGTCGGGTGGGCGAGCAGTACTTC.

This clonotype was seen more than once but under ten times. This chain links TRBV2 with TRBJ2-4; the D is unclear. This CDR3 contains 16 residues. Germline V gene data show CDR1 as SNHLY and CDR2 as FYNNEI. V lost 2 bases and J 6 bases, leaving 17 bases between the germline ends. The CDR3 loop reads CASSESAAYSINIQYF. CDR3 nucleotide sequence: TGTGCCAGCAGTGAAAGTGCAGCGTATAGTATAAACATTCAGTACTTC.

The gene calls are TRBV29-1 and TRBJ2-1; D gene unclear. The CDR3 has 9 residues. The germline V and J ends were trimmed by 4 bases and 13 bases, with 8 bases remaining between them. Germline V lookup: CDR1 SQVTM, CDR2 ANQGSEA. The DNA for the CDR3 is TGCAGCGTTGGGGAAACACAGTTCTTC. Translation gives CSVGETQFF.